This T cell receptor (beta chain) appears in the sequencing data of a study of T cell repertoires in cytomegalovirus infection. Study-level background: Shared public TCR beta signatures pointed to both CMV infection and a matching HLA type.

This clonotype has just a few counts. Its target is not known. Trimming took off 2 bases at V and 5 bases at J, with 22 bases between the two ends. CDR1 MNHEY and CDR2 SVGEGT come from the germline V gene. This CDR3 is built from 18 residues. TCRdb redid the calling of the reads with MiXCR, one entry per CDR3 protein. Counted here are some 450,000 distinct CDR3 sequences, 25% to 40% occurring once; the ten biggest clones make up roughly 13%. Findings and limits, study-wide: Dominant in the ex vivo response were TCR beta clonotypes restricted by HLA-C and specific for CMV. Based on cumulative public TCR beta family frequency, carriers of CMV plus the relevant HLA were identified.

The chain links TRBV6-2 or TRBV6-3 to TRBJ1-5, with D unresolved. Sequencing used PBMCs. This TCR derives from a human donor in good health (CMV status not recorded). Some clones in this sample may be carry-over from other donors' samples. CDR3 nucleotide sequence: TGTGCCAGCAGTTACCCCTTACGGAACGGCTCATGGGATCAGCCCCAGCATTTT. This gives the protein CASSYPLRNGSWDQPQHF.